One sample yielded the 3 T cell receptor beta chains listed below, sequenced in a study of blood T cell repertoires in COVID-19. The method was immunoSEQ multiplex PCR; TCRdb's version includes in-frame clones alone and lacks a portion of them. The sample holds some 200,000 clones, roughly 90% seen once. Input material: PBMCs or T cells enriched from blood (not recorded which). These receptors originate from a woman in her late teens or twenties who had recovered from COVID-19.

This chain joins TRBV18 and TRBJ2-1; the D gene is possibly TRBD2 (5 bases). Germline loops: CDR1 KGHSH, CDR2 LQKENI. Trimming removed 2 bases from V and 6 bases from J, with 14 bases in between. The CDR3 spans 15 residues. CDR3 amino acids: CASSPGTGTFNEQFF. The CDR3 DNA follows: TGTGCCAGCTCACCAGGTACGGGAACCTTCAATGAGCAGTTCTTC.

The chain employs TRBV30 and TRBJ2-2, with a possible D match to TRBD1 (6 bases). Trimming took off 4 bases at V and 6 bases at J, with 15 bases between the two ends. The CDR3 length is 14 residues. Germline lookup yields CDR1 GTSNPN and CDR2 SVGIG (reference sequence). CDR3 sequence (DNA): TGTGCCTGGAAGGGGGTAAAAGGGCCCGGGGAGCTGTTTTTT. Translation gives CAWKGVKGPGELFF.

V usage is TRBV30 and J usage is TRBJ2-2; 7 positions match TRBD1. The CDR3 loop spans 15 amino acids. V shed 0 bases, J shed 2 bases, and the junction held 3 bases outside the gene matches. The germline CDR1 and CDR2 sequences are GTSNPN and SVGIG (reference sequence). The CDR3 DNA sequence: TGTGCCTGGAGTGTACGGGACAGAAACACCGGGGAGCTGTTTTTT. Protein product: CAWSVRDRNTGELFF.